This T cell receptor (beta chain) derives from a study of blood T cell repertoires in COVID-19. This table comes from immunoSEQ multiplex PCR, and its TCRdb copy is limited to in-frame clones, with some not included. The top ten hold over 10% of the sample, which has 150,000 or so clones, 70% to 90% seen once. CDR1 and CDR2 (germline): LGHDT, YNNKEL (reference sequence). The CDR3 length is 15 residues. Losses at the gene ends were 4 bases for V and 1 base for J; bases not matched to a gene: 7. The sequenced sample was peripheral blood. The TCR sequence derives from a man aged 60 to 75 with active or convalescent COVID-19. The rearrangement uses TRBV3-1 (or the pseudogene TRBV3-2) and TRBJ2-7, with 7 nucleotides matching TRBD2. In nucleotides, the CDR3 is TGTGCCAGCAGCCTAAGACTAGCAGGATCCTACGAGCAGTACTTC. Its translation is CASSLRLAGSYEQYF.